This TCR beta chain was identified in a study of shared clonotypes between healthy human individuals. Study background: Donors had three CD4 naive, three CD4 memory, two CD8 naive and one CD8 memory plate apiece. General observations from the study: Genetic and exposure-history diversity was limited by the small donor number.

Participating donors were healthy, HIV-negative adults free of recent acute infections or vaccinations. In the case of this clone: Its matching antigen is unknown.

V dropped 0 bases and J dropped 9; count of bases not matched to a gene: 9. Per the germline V gene, CDR1 is ENHRY and CDR2 is SYGVKD. The CDR3 runs 17 residues. Assay runs were performed at deep level. Sequenced by immunoSEQ multiplex PCR; TCRdb stores in-frame clones only, minus some. The sample has some 2,100,000 clones, under 97% seen once. The receptor was isolated from a man aged 18 to 29 in good health. Sequencing was performed on naive CD4+ T cells sorted from blood. Documented subset: CD45RA+ positively selected. The chain combines TRBV10-3 with TRBJ2-1; TRBD2 aligns across 12 bases. The CDR3 DNA reads TGTGCCATCAGTGAGTCGGCTGGACTAGCGGGGTCCGCTGAGCAGTTCTTC. This translates into CAISESAGLAGSAEQFF.